These 15 T cell receptor beta chains originate from one sample sequenced in a study of shared clonotypes between healthy human individuals. Naive CD8 cells comprised CD45RO-negative, CCR7-positively selected cells, excluding terminally differentiated effector memory CD45RA+ cells. Profiled with immunoSEQ multiplex PCR; TCRdb holds only in-frame clones, not every one. The sample has just over 2,000,000 clones, about 95% seen once. Sequenced input: naive CD8+ T cells sorted from blood. All receptors derive from a man younger than 35 in good health.

This chain links TRBV11-2 with TRBJ2-1; D not certain. The CDR3 totals 15 residues. The V gene lost 3 bases and the J gene lost 0 bases, with 9 bases spanning the gap. From germline, CDR1 is SGHAT and CDR2 FQNNGV. The CDR3 bases are TGTGCCAGCAGCTTCGGCAGGAGCTCCTACAATGAGCAGTTCTTC. It specifies CASSFGRSSYNEQFF.

V gene TRBV5-6 combines with J gene TRBJ2-2; TRBD2 agrees at 15 bases. The V gene's germline CDR1 is SGHDT and CDR2 YYEEEE. V was pared by 4 bases and J by 2 bases, with 6 bases of the junction left unmatched. This CDR3 spans 18 amino acids. CDR3 in DNA: TGTGCCAGCAGCCAGGGACTAGCGGGGGGCCTTAACACCGGGGAGCTGTTTTTT. Protein sequence: CASSQGLAGGLNTGELFF. The full variable domain, completed using reference TRBV5-6 and TRBJ2-2, is DAGVTQSPTHLIKTRGQQVTLRCSPKSGHDTVSWYQQALGQGPQFIFQYYEEEERQRGNFPDRFSGHQFPNYSSELNVNALLLGDSALYLCASSQGLAGGLNTGELFFGEGSRLTVL.

The chain links TRBV10-2 to TRBJ1-2; TRBD1 is a possible D gene (5 bases). Per germline, CDR1 WSHSY and CDR2 SAAADI. This CDR3 spans 12 amino acids. The ends were cut back, 6 bases at V and 3 bases at J, with 8 bases in the middle. CDR3 amino acids: CASRGDYYGYTF. CDR3 sequence (DNA): TGCGCCAGCAGGGGGGATTACTATGGCTACACCTTC.

V and J are TRBV6-9 and TRBJ2-1, with 9 bases that match TRBD2. J lost 0 bases, V lost 2 bases, and 11 bases had no gene match. Looked up from germline, CDR1 is MNHGY and CDR2 is SVAAGI. The CDR3 runs to 19 residues. This CDR3 reads CASSYNLAGGPSSYNEQFF. CDR3 in DNA: TGTGCCAGCAGTTATAATCTGGCGGGGGGGCCCAGCTCCTACAATGAGCAGTTCTTC.

As regards this clone: This specimen includes other DNA sequences encoding the same CDR3. In nucleotides, the CDR3 is TGCGCCAGCAGTGAGGACAGCCAAGAGACCCAGTACTTC. Its protein product is CASSEDSQETQYF. V is TRBV10-2 and J is TRBJ2-5; tentative D call: TRBD1 (5 bases). Trimming left V 2 bases short and J 1 base short, with 5 bases between. Germline lookup yields CDR1 WSHSY and CDR2 SAAADI. This CDR3 has 13 amino acids.

A remark on this clone: Other DNA sequences in this sample translate to the same CDR3. The chain recombines TRBV9 with TRBJ2-7; maybe TRBD2 (6 bases). The CDR3 is 13 amino acids. Trimming removed 3 bases from V and 0 bases from J, with 7 bases in between. Germline V CDR1 and CDR2: SGDLS, YYNGEE. Here the CDR3 DNA reads TGTGCCAGCAGCGCCGGGAGCTCCTACGAGCAGTACTTC. Its translation: CASSAGSSYEQYF.

The chain is built from TRBV29-1 and TRBJ2-7, with D tentatively TRBD1 (5 bases). The CDR3 runs to 13 residues. The V and J ends lost 4 bases and 2 bases respectively, with 12 bases between them. Germline values: CDR1 SQVTM, CDR2 ANQGSEA. The CDR3 DNA reads as TGCAGCGTTGGTGGGGCAGGTCCCTACGAGCAGTACTTC. Translated, it gives CSVGGAGPYEQYF.

The chain uses TRBV4-1 and TRBJ1-1; D uncertain. The CDR3 covers 16 residues. V was trimmed by 0 bases and J by 4 bases, leaving 15 bases between them. Germline CDR1 is MGHRA and CDR2 is YSYEKL. CDR3 in DNA: TGCGCCAGCAGCCAAGATCGAGGAGGGTCAGGCACTGAAGCTTTCTTT. It codes for CASSQDRGGSGTEAFF.

J is TRBJ1-4 and V is TRBV18; tentative D call: TRBD1 (5 bases). Trimming left V 6 bases short and J 2 bases short, with 13 bases between. Per the germline V gene, CDR1 is KGHSH and CDR2 is LQKENI. The CDR3 consists of 15 residues. The CDR3 protein is CASSLWGGTNEKLFF. The CDR3 nucleotides are TGTGCCAGCTCGCTCTGGGGCGGCACTAATGAAAAACTGTTTTTT.

V usage is TRBV7-2 and J usage is TRBJ1-2; possible D gene TRBD1, 6 bases. V was clipped by 0 bases and J by 0 bases, with 14 bases between them. Germline values: CDR1 SGHTA, CDR2 FQGNSA. The CDR3 loop spans 17 amino acids. In DNA form, the CDR3 reads TGTGCCAGCAGCTTAGCGTCACAGGGAGGCGCTAACTATGGCTACACCTTC. Its translation: CASSLASQGGANYGYTF.

V gene TRBV28 combines with J gene TRBJ2-3; D gene unclear. Germline assignment: CDR1 MDHEN and CDR2 SYDVKM. The CDR3 length is 13 residues. Deletions cut 6 bases from V and 5 bases from J, with 12 bases between. CDR3 DNA sequence: TGTGCCAGCAGCCCAGACGTCCTAGATACGCAGTATTTT. Translated: CASSPDVLDTQYF.

Concerning this clone: Other DNA sequences within the sample encode an identical CDR3. The rearrangement uses TRBV7-9 and TRBJ2-7; D may be TRBD2 (5 bases). This CDR3 is 12 amino acids long. Trimming cost V 3 bases and J 6 bases, with 9 bases left between them. Germline V lookup: CDR1 SEHNR, CDR2 FQNEAQ (reference sequence). The CDR3 sequence: CASSFSGSEQYF. The CDR3 coding sequence is TGTGCCAGCAGCTTTTCGGGAAGCGAGCAGTACTTC. Complete variable domain (other parts from reference TRBV7-9 and TRBJ2-7): DTGVSQNPRHKITKRGQNVTFRCDPISEHNRLYWYRQTLGQGPEFLTYFQNEAQLEKSRLLSDRFSAERPKGSFSTLEIQRTEQGDSAMYLCASSFSGSEQYFGPGTRLTVT.

This chain links TRBV4-3 with TRBJ2-1, with TRBD1 matching 7 bases. Per the germline V gene, CDR1 is LGHNA and CDR2 is YSLEER. Losses at the gene ends were 1 base for V and 2 bases for J; bases not matched to a gene: 5. This CDR3 is 16 amino acids long. In DNA form, the CDR3 reads TGCGCCAGCAGCCAAGTGAGAGGGGGCACCTACAATGAGCAGTTCTTC. This sequence encodes CASSQVRGGTYNEQFF.

Only a few counts were recorded for this clone. A much larger clone differs from this one at a single base, so this may be a read error. The same CDR3 is also encoded by other DNA sequences in this sample. The V call is TRBV13, the J call TRBJ2-7; D not resolved. This CDR3 is 12 amino acids long. Trimming stripped 1 base from V and 3 bases from J, with 4 bases between. The V gene's germline CDR1 is PRHDT and CDR2 FYEKMQ (reference sequence). The CDR3 coding sequence is TGTGCCAGCAGCTTAGACAGCTACGAGCAGTACTTC. Protein: CASSLDSYEQYF.

The chain links TRBV7-9 to TRBJ2-1; 7 bases match TRBD2. The germline gives CDR1 SEHNR, CDR2 FQNEAQ (reference sequence). The V gene end was trimmed by 4 bases and the J gene end by 7 bases; junction bases not matched to a gene: 7. This CDR3 is built from 14 residues. CDR3: CASSSRASGNEQFF. CDR3 nucleotide sequence: TGTGCCAGCAGCTCCCGAGCTAGCGGAAATGAGCAGTTCTTC.